This TCR beta chain was recovered during a study of Ad26.COV2.S vaccination and SARS-CoV-2 variants. Study at large: Vaccine-arm donor from the placebo-controlled COV1001 Ad26.COV2.S trial.

Treatment indicated: some 20 received Ad26.COV2.S at low or high dose, single or two shots; about 5 received placebo; per-sample allocation not given. Samples came from day 63 after the first vaccine or placebo injection. With regard to this clone: The antigen remains undetermined.

Study-level points and caveats: Placebo recipients had lower spike-specific TCR breadth than vaccine recipients. It was found that vaccine and placebo recipients had similar non-spike TCR breadth.

Data came from immunoSEQ multiplex PCR; TCRdb stores just in-frame clones and leaves some out. The sample shows some 390,000 clones, about 89% of them seen only once. V was clipped by 0 bases and J by 5 bases; unmatched bases: 3. The CDR3 totals 15 residues. CDR1 and CDR2 from the germline V gene are WSHSY and SAAADI. V usage is TRBV10-2 and J usage is TRBJ2-7, with 11 bases matching TRBD2. The source of this sequence is a person between 18 and 65 years old who received the Ad26.COV2.S COVID-19 vaccine or a placebo. This sample comprised peripheral blood, obtained in a trial of Ad26.COV2.S vaccine versus placebo. The CDR3 DNA is TGCGCCAGCAGTGAGTCCTTAGCGGGAGGGAACGAGCAGTACTTC. Translation: CASSESLAGGNEQYF.